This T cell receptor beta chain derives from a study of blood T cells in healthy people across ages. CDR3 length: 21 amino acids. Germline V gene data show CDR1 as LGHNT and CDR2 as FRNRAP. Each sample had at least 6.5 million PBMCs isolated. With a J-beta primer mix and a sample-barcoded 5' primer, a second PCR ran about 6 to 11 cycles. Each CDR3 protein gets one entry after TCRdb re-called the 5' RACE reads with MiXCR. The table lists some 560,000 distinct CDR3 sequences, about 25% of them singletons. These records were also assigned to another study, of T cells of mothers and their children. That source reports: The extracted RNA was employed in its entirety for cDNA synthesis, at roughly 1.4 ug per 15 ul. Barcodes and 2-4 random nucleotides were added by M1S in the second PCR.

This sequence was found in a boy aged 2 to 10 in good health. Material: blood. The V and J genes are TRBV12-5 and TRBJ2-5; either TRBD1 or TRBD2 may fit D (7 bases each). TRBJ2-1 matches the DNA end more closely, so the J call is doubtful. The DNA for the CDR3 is TGTGCTAGTGGACCCCTCAACAGGGGTTGGGCGGGAGTCGAGATGGACAATGAGCAGTTCTTC. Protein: CASGPLNRGWAGVEMDNEQFF.